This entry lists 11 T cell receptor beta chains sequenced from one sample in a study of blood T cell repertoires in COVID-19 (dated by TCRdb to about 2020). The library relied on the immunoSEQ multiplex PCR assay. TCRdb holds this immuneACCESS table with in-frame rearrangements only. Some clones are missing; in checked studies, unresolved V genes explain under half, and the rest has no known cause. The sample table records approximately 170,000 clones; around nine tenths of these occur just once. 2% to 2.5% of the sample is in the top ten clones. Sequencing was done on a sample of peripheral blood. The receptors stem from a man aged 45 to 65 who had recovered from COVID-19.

CDR3 protein: CASSPRGRASYNEQFF. The CDR3 coding sequence is TGTGCCAGCTCACCACGCGGGAGGGCCTCCTACAATGAGCAGTTCTTC. The chain is built from TRBV18 and TRBJ2-1; 9 bases fit TRBD2. J lost 0 bases, V lost 1 base, and 1 base had no gene match. The CDR3 runs to 16 residues. Germline V gene data show CDR1 as KGHSH and CDR2 as LQKENI.

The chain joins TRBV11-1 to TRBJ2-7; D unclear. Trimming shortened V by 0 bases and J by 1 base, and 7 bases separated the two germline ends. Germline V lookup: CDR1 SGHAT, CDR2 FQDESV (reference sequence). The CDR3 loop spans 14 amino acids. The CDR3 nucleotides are TGTGCCAGCAGCTTAGCGGTCAGATCCTACGAGCAGTACTTC. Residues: CASSLAVRSYEQYF.

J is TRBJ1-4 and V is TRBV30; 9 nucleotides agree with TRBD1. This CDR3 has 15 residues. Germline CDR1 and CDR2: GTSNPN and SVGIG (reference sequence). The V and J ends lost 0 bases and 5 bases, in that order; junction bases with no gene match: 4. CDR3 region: CAWSVGGTGNEKLFF. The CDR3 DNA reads TGTGCCTGGAGTGTAGGGGGGACAGGGAATGAAAAACTGTTTTTT. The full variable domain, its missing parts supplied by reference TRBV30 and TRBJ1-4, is SQTIHQWPATLVQPVGSPLSLECTVEGTSNPNLYWYRQAAGRGLQLLFYSVGIGQISSEVPQNLSASRPQDRQFILSSKKLLLSDSGFYLCAWSVGGTGNEKLFFGSGTQLSVL.

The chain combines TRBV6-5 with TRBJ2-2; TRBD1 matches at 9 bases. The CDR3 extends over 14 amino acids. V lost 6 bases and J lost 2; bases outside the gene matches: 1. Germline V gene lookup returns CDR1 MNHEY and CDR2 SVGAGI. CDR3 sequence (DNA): TGTGCCAGCAGGGGACAGGGTAACACCGGGGAGCTGTTTTTT. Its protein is CASRGQGNTGELFF.

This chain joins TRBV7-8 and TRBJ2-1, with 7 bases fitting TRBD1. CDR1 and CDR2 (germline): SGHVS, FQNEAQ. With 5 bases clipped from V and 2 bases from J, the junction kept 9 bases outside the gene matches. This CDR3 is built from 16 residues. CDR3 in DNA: TGTGCCAGCAGCGCCTTACAGGGGATCCCCTACAATGAGCAGTTCTTC. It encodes CASSALQGIPYNEQFF.

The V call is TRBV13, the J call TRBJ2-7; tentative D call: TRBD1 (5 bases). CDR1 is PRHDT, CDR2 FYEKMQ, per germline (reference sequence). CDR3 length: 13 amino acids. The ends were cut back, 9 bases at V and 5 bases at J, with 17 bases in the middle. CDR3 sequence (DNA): TGTGCCAGTCCCAGGCAGGGAATCAACGAGCAGTACTTC. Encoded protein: CASPRQGINEQYF.

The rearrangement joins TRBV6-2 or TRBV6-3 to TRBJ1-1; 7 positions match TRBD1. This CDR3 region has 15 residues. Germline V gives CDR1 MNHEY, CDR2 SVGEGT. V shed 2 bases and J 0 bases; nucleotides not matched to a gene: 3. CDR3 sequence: CASSYAGQLNTEAFF. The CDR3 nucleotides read TGTGCCAGCAGTTACGCGGGACAGTTGAACACTGAAGCTTTCTTT.

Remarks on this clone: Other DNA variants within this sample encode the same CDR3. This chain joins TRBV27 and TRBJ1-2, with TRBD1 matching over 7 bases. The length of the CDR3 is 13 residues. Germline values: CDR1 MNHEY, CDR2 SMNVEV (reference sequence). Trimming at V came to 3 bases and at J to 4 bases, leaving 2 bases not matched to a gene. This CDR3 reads CASSFRDSYGYTF. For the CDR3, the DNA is TGTGCCAGCAGTTTCCGGGACAGCTATGGCTACACCTTC.

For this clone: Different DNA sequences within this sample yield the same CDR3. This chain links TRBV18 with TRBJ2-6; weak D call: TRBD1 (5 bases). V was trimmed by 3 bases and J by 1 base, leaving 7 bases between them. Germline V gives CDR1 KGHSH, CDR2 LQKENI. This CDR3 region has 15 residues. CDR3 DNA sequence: TGTGCCAGCTCACCGGGGCAATCTGGGGCCAACGTCCTGACTTTC. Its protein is CASSPGQSGANVLTF.

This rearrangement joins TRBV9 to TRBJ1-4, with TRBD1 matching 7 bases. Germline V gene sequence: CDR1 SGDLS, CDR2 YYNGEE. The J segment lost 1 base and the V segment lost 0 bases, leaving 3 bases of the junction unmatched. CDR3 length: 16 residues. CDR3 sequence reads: CASSVGDSITNEKLFF. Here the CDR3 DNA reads TGTGCCAGCAGCGTAGGGGACAGCATAACTAATGAAAAACTGTTTTTT. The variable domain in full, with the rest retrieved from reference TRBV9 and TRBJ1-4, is DSGVTQTPKHLITATGQRVTLRCSPRSGDLSVYWYQQSLDQGLQFLIQYYNGEERAKGNILERFSAQQFPDLHSELNLSSLELGDSALYFCASSVGDSITNEKLFFGSGTQLSVL.

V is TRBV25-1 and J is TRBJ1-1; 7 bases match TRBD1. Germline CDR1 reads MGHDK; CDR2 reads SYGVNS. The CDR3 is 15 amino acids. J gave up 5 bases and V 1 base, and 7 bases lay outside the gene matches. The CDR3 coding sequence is TGTGCCAGCAGTGAATCACTGACAGGGTTGACTGAAGCTTTCTTT. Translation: CASSESLTGLTEAFF.